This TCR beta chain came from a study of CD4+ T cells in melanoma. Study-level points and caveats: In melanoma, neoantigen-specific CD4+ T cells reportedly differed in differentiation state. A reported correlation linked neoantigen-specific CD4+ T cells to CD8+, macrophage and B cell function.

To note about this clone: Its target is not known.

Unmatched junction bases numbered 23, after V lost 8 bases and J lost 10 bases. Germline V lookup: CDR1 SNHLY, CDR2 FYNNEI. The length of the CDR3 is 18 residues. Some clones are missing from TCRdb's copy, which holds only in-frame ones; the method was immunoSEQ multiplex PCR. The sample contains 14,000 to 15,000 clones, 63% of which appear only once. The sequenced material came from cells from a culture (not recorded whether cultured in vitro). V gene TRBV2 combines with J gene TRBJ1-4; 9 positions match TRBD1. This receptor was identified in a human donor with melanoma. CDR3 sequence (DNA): TGTGCCAGCTCCTCCCGGACAGGGGAAGGCGGGTTGTCTGGAAAACTGTTTTTT. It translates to CASSSRTGEGGLSGKLFF.